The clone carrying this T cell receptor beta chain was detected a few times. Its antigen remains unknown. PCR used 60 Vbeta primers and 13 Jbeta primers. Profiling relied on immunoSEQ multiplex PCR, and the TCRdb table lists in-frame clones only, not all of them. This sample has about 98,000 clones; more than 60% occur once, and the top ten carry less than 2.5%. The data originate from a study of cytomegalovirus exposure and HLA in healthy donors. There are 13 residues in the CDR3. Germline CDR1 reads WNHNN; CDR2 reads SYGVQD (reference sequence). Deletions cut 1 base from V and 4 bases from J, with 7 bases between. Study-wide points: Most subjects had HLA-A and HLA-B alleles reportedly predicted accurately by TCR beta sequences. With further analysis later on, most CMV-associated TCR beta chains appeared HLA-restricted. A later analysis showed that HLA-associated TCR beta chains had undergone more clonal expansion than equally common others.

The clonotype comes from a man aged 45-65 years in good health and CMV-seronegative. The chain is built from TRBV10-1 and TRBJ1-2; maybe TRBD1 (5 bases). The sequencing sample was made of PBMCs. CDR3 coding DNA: TGCGCCAGCAGTGAGTGGCAGGGCTATGGCTACACCTTC. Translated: CASSEWQGYGYTF.